This entry concerns a single T cell receptor beta chain. Its antigen target is currently unknown. No clone much larger than this one lies a single base away; base qualities are absent. These data originate in a study of human thymus T cells (dated by TCRdb to 2018 to 2021). In terms of the full investigation: TCR alpha and beta repertoires from about 8 infant thymus samples and four related peripheral blood samples were characterized in the study. Donor ages ranged from about 6 to 250 days, and the cohort comprised over 5 male and a couple of female infants. What the work shows at the level of the full study, not this receptor alone: Usage of V and J gene segments appeared to be biased in both the thymic and the peripheral blood repertoires. On average, thymus samples gave hundreds of thousands of unique TCRB clonotypes, whereas blood samples gave some 84,000. The related research found that thymic TCR repertoires overlapped highly between unrelated individuals.

Thymus tissue was collected as surgical resects that were removed during corrective cardiac surgery. Immunologically healthy infants undergoing open corrective cardiac surgery for congenital heart defects in Finland were used as donors. Thymocytes were freed from the tissue by mechanical means and kept at -70 degrees C as pellets of 10-30 million cells. A QIAsymphony instrument was used to extract genomic DNA from frozen cell pellets. V loses 8 bases of germline sequence and J loses 8 bases, and the interval between the two ends is 15 bases. The cysteine opens and the phenylalanine closes a CDR3 of 13 amino acids. Only the CDR3 DNA is retained, 39 bases long and in frame from the first base. The germline V gene gives CDR1 as MNHEY and CDR2 as SVGAGI. Using the immunoSEQ multiplex PCR assay, the TCRB and TCRAD loci were amplified from a standardized quantity of quality-controlled genomic DNA. The amplicons spanned the V(D)J region and were long enough to cover the CDR3 and allow V and J genes to be identified. The amplicons were sequenced on an Illumina platform via the commercial immunoSEQ service. In the authors' own workflow: Primer bias and sequencing errors were corrected as previously described, and TCRAD and TCRB were defined on the basis of the IMGT database. immunoSEQ Analyzer 3.0 and VDJTools were used for repertoire analysis, which covered basic statistics, V/J segment usage, diversity estimates, rarefaction and pairwise overlap. Chao1, ChaoE, Efron-Thisted, Shannon and inverse Simpson indices were used to estimate diversity, which was also estimated on datasets down-sampled to the smallest sample. Repertoire overlap was assessed by strict matching of CDR3 nucleotide sequence, V gene and J gene, and clustering was done by Jaccard-based multidimensional scaling. TCRdb obtained this table from immuneACCESS and retained in-frame rearrangements with V and J assigned. These tables miss some clones; where compared with another copy, unresolved V genes account for less than half of the shortfall, and the remainder is unexplained. Clonal size and the V and J genes are those of that table, whereas D and trimming came from the DNA. This sample gives roughly 130,000 clones in total; around 95% of them show up just once. 0.02% to 0.03% of the sample rests with the top ten.

Recombination linked TRBV6-5 to TRBJ1-4, and the D gene may be TRBD1, 6 bases matching. Sequencing was done on a sample of thymus tissue. The sequence was obtained from a boy less than two years old with a congenital heart defect but otherwise immunologically healthy. The DNA sequence follows: TGTGCCAGCGGGTGGGGACATCCAGAAAAACTGTTTTTT. Its translation is CASGWGHPEKLFF.